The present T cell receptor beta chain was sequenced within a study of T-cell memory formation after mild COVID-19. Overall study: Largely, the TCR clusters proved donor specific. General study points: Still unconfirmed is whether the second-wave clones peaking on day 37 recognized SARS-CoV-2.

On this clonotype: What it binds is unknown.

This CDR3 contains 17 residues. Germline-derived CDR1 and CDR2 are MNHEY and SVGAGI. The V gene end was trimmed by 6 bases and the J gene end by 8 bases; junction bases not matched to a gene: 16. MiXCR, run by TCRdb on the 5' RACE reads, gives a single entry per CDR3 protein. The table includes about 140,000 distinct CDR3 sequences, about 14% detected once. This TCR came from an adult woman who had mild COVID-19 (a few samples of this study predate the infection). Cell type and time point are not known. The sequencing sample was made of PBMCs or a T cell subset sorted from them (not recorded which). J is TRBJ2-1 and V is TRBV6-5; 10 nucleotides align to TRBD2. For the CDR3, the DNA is TGTGCCAGCAGAACCCTTCCCCGGACGAGCGGGAGGGATGAGCAGTTCTTC. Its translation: CASRTLPRTSGRDEQFF.